This T cell receptor (beta chain) was captured in a study of graft-versus-host responses after intestinal transplantation. The data were produced by immunoSEQ multiplex PCR, yet TCRdb's version contains in-frame clones alone and is incomplete. The repertoire holds around 130,000 clones, with around nine tenths as singletons. Trimming pared 5 bases from V and 8 bases from J, leaving 14 bases between. Germline-derived CDR1 and CDR2 are SGHNT and YYREEE (reference sequence). The CDR3 runs to 14 residues. As regards this clone: Its antigen remains unknown.

V gene TRBV5-4 combines with J gene TRBJ1-6, with D perhaps matching TRBD1 (5 bases). This TCR derives from a human donor who received an intestinal transplant. Sequenced here: unstimulated CD4+ T cells sorted from spleen or lymph node cells, sampled before intestinal transplant. The CDR3 spells CASSYRMGDSPLHF. CDR3 coding DNA: TGTGCCAGCAGTTACCGGATGGGGGATTCACCCCTCCACTTT.